These 14 T cell receptor beta chains were sequenced from one sample in a study of blood T cell repertoires in COVID-19. Assay used: immunoSEQ multiplex PCR; TCRdb lists only in-frame clones, some missing. The table lists roughly 97,000 clones, roughly 90% of them singletons. The specimen was peripheral blood. These receptors were obtained from a human donor in a cohort sampled during active COVID-19.

The chain links TRBV5-1 to TRBJ2-2, with 7 positions matching TRBD1. The V segment lost 0 bases and the J segment 3 bases; nucleotides outside the gene matches: 5. CDR1 and CDR2 from the germline V gene are SGHRS and YFSETQ. The CDR3 has 16 residues. CDR3 sequence reads: CASSLATGAHTGELFF. CDR3 nucleotide sequence: TGCGCCAGCAGCTTGGCTACAGGGGCTCACACCGGGGAGCTGTTTTTT.

The chain joins TRBV24-1 to TRBJ2-1, with D perhaps matching TRBD2 (6 bases). The V and J ends lost 7 bases and 9 bases respectively, with 12 bases between them. CDR3 length: 12 residues. Germline V CDR1 and CDR2: KGHDR, SFDVKD. The CDR3, as DNA: TGTGCCACCAGGGGAGCGGGTGCTGAGCAGTTCTTC. It specifies CATRGAGAEQFF.

The chain combines TRBV30 with TRBJ2-7, with 10 bases fitting TRBD2. In germline, CDR1 is GTSNPN, CDR2 SVGIG (reference sequence). V trimming: 5 bases; J trimming: 0 bases; junction bases outside the gene matches: 10. The CDR3 has 16 amino acids. The CDR3 is CAWDLAGALLSYEQYF. CDR3 bases: TGTGCCTGGGACCTAGCGGGGGCCCTCCTCTCCTACGAGCAGTACTTC.

The chain combines TRBV6-2 or TRBV6-3 with TRBJ1-1; perhaps TRBD1 as D (5 bases). The CDR3 covers 16 residues. With 0 bases removed from V and 3 bases from J, the gap between germline ends came to 14 bases. Germline lookup yields CDR1 MNHEY and CDR2 SVGEGT. DNA of the CDR3: TGTGCCAGCAGTTACTCCTTGGGGCTTAGGGACACTGAAGCTTTCTTT. Translated: CASSYSLGLRDTEAFF.

The chain carries TRBV6-5 and TRBJ2-5; D may be TRBD1 (6 bases). CDR1 and CDR2 (germline): MNHEY, SVGAGI. V was trimmed by 11 bases and J by 5 bases, leaving 21 bases between them. CDR3 length: 14 amino acids. In nucleotides, the CDR3 is TGTGCCTGCTGGGGGCGCCCGGGCGTTGAGACCCAGTACTTC. Its translation is CACWGRPGVETQYF.

The J gene is TRBJ1-2, the V gene TRBV27; 8 bases fit TRBD1. Germline CDR1 is MNHEY and CDR2 is SMNVEV (reference sequence). V shed 5 bases, J shed 4 bases, and the junction held 12 bases outside the gene matches. This CDR3 spans 16 amino acids. The CDR3 nucleotides are TGTGCCAGCAGTCAACGCCCGACAGGGGAGGGCTATGGCTACACCTTC. It yields the protein CASSQRPTGEGYGYTF.

A single count supports this clone. The chain is built from TRBV12-3 or TRBV12-4 and TRBJ2-2; tentatively, D is TRBD2 (6 bases). The CDR3 has 13 amino acids. V was shortened by 7 bases and J by 2 bases, with 8 bases between the two germline ends. The CDR3 DNA is TGTGCCAGCACGGGACTCAACACCGGGGAGCTGTTTTTT. Its translation is CASTGLNTGELFF.

This rearrangement joins TRBV24-1 to TRBJ1-5, with 11 positions matching TRBD1. The CDR3 covers 16 residues. Germline V gene sequence: CDR1 KGHDR, CDR2 SFDVKD. The V and J ends lost 2 bases and 7 bases, in that order; junction bases with no gene match: 6. The DNA for the CDR3 is TGTGCCACCAGTGATTCGGGACAGGGGGTCGGGCAGCCCCAGCATTTT. Protein: CATSDSGQGVGQPQHF.

J is TRBJ2-7 and V is TRBV2; the D gene is possibly TRBD2 (5 bases). The CDR3 runs 14 residues. From germline, CDR1 is SNHLY and CDR2 FYNNEI. V lost 4 bases to trimming and J lost 0 bases, with 10 bases between them. CDR3 loop: CASSGAGFSYEQYF. CDR3 DNA: TGTGCCAGCAGTGGGGCGGGCTTCTCCTACGAGCAGTACTTC.

The J gene is TRBJ2-5, the V gene TRBV4-2, with D possibly TRBD1 on 6 matching bases. This CDR3 spans 14 amino acids. Germline V gene lookup returns CDR1 LGHNA and CDR2 YNFKEQ. Trimming took 5 bases from V and 5 from J, leaving 15 bases between them. The CDR3 DNA is TGTGCCAGCAGCAACAGGGTTTCTAGGGAGACCCAGTACTTC. Amino acids: CASSNRVSRETQYF.

V and J are TRBV12-3 or TRBV12-4 and TRBJ1-5; D is undetermined. V lost 5 bases and J 3 bases, leaving 8 bases between the germline ends. The CDR3 is 13 residues long. The CDR3 nucleotides are TGTGCCAGCAGTCCAGAATACAATCAGCCCCAGCATTTT. Translating it yields CASSPEYNQPQHF.

J is TRBJ2-7 and V is TRBV3-1 (or the pseudogene TRBV3-2); 10 nucleotides agree with TRBD2. V was clipped by 1 base and J by 3 bases; unmatched bases: 6. Germline V gene lookup returns CDR1 LGHDT and CDR2 YNNKEL (reference sequence). The CDR3 spans 16 residues. The CDR3 DNA follows: TGTGCCAGCAGCCAAGGAATATTAGCGGGGGGCTACGAGCAGTACTTC. It translates to CASSQGILAGGYEQYF.

The chain links TRBV4-3 to TRBJ1-4; D ambiguous. Per germline, CDR1 LGHNA and CDR2 YSLEER. The CDR3 is 15 amino acids. V was shortened by 0 bases and J by 8 bases, with 13 bases between the two germline ends. The CDR3 reads CASSQDITAYEKLFF. In DNA, the CDR3 is TGCGCCAGCAGCCAAGATATAACAGCTTACGAAAAACTGTTTTTT.

The chain couples TRBV7-6 to TRBJ1-6; D unresolved. Looked up from germline, CDR1 is SGHVS and CDR2 is FNYEAQ. V was pared by 1 base and J by 7 bases, with 14 bases between. The CDR3 contains 16 residues. In DNA, the CDR3 is TGTGCCAGCAGCTTAGGGTCCGGGGTGGGCAATTCACCCCTCCACTTT. Translated, it gives CASSLGSGVGNSPLHF.